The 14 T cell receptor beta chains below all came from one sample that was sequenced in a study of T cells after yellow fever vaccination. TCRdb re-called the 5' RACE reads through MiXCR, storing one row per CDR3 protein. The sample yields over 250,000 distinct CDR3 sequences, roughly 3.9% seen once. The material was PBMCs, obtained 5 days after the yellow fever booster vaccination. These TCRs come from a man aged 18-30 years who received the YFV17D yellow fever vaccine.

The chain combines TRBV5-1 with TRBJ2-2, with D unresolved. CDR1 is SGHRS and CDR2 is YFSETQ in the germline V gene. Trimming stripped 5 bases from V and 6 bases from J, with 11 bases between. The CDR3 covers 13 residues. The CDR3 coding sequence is TGCGCCAGCAGGGGCGGAGCACCCGGGGAGCTGTTTTTT. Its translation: CASRGGAPGELFF.

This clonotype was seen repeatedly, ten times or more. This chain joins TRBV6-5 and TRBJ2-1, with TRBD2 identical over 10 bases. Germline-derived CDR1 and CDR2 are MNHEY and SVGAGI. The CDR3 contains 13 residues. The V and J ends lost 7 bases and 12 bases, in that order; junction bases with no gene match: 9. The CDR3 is CASKGSGGSGQFF. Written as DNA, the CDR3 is TGTGCCAGCAAGGGTAGCGGGGGGTCCGGGCAGTTCTTC.

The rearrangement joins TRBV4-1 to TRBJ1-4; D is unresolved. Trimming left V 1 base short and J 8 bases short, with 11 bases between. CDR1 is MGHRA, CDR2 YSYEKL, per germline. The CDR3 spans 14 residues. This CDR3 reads CASSQVGLNEKLFF. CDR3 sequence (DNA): TGCGCCAGCAGCCAAGTGGGGTTGAACGAAAAACTGTTTTTT.

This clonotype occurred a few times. The CDR3 region has the DNA TGTGCCAGCTACTTATACGAGACCCAGTACTTC. Translated, it gives CASYLYETQYF. V gene TRBV2 combines with J gene TRBJ2-5; D remains ambiguous. Trimming cost V 8 bases and J 5 bases, with 9 bases left between them. The CDR3 covers 11 residues. The germline gives CDR1 SNHLY, CDR2 FYNNEI.

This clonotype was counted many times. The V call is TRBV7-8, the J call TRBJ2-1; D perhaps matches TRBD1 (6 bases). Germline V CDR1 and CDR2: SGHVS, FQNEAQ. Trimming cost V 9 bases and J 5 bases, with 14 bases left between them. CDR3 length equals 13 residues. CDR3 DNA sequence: TGTGCCAGTCTAGCATACAGGGACAATGAGCAGTTCTTC. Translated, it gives CASLAYRDNEQFF.

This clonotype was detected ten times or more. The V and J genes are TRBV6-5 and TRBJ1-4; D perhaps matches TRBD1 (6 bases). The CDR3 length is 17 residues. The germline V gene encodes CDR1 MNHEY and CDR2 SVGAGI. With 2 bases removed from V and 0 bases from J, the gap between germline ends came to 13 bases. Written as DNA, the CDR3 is TGTGCCAGCAGTTACGCCCAGGGGCAGCCAACTAATGAAAAACTGTTTTTT. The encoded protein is CASSYAQGQPTNEKLFF.

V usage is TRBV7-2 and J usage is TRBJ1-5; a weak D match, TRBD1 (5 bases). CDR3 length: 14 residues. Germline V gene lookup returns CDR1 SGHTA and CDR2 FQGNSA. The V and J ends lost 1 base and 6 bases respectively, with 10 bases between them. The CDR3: CASSLGGYTQPQHF. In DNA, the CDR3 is TGTGCCAGCAGCTTAGGGGGGTACACTCAGCCCCAGCATTTT.

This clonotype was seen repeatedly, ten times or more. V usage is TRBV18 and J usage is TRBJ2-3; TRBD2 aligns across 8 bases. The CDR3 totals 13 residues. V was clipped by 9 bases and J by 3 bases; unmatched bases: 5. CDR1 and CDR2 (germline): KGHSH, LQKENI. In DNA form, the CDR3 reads TGTGCCAGTGCGGGGGGCACGACAGATACGCAGTATTTT. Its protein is CASAGGTTDTQYF.

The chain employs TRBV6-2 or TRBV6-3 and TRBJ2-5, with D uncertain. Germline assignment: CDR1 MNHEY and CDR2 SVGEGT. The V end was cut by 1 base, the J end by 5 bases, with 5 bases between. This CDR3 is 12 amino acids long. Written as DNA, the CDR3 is TGTGCCAGCAGTTACTTTCGGGAGACCCAGTACTTC. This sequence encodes CASSYFRETQYF.

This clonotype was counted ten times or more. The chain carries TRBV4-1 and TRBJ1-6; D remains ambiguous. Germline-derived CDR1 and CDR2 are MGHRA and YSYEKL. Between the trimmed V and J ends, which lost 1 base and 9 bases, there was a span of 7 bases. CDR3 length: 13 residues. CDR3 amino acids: CASSQGSASPLHF. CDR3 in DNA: TGCGCCAGCAGCCAAGGGTCAGCTTCACCCCTCCACTTT.

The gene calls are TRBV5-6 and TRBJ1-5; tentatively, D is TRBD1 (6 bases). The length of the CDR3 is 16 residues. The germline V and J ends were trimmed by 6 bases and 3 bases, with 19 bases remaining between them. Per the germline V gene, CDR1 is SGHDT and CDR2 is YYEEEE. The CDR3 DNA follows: TGTGCCAGCACACTCTCAGGGGAACGACTCAATCAGCCCCAGCATTTT. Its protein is CASTLSGERLNQPQHF.

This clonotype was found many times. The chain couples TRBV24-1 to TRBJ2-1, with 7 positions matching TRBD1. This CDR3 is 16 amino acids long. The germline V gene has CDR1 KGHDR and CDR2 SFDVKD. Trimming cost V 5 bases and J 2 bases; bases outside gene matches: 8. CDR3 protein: CATSGGPGTAYNEQFF. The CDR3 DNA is TGTGCCACCAGTGGTGGTCCCGGGACAGCCTACAATGAGCAGTTCTTC.

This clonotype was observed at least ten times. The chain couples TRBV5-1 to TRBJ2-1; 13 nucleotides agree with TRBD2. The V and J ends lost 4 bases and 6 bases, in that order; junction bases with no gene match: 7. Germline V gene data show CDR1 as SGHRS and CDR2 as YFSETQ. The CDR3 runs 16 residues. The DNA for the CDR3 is TGCGCCAGCAGCGCAACTAGCGGGGGGGCCCTCAATGAGCAGTTCTTC. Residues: CASSATSGGALNEQFF.

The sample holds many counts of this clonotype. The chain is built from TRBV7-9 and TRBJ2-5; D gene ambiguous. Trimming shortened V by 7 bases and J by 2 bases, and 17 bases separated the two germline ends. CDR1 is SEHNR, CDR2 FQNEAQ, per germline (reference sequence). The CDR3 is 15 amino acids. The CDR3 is CASTLRGQEQETQYF. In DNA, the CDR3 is TGTGCCAGCACCCTTCGTGGGCAGGAGCAAGAGACCCAGTACTTC.